This T cell receptor beta chain comes out of a study of blood T cell repertoires in COVID-19. The wider study: Whether acute or convalescent, the COVID-19 samples came from the United States, Italy and Spain. Sources were T cells, B-cell-depleted T cells, or PBMCs; the material itself was cDNA or gDNA.

In the original workflow: Cell counts per sample came from amplifying reference gene primers. Libraries were prepared by immunoSEQ multiplex PCR; TCRdb keeps only in-frame clonotypes and omits some of them. V and J calls and clone size are given by that table; D and trimming were obtained from the DNA. Among about 300,000 clones, 80% to 90% were seen once, and the ten largest hold about 4.2%. This clone was detected once. Germline V CDR1 and CDR2: KGHSY, FQNENV. CDR3 length equals 13 residues. Trimming took off 2 bases at V and 4 bases at J, with 8 bases between the two ends. This TCR was sampled from a man between 35 and 55 years old with acute or convalescent COVID-19. The sample was peripheral blood. The chain carries TRBV16 and TRBJ1-1; D not resolved. CDR3 DNA: TGTGCCAGCAGCCAAGAGGGAGGCACTGAAGCTTTCTTT. This sequence encodes CASSQEGGTEAFF. The complete variable domain, with remaining parts taken from reference TRBV16 and TRBJ1-1, reads GEEVAQTPKHLVRGEGQKAKLYCAPIKGHSYVFWYQQVLKNEFKFLISFQNENVFDETGMPKERFSAKCLPNSPCSLEIQATKLEDSAVYFCASSQEGGTEAFFGQGTRLTVV.